This T cell receptor (beta chain) was documented in a study of T cell changes during pregnancy in multiple sclerosis. Sequenced by immunoSEQ multiplex PCR; TCRdb stores in-frame clones only, minus some. The sample lists more than 50,000 clones, less than 95% occurring once. CDR1 and CDR2 from the germline V gene are MNHEY and SMNVEV (reference sequence). V was shortened by 7 bases and J by 0 bases, with 6 bases between the two germline ends. The CDR3 runs to 13 residues. Sample: CD8+ T cells from peripheral blood mononuclear cells, taken after pregnancy. This sequence was found in a female donor with multiple sclerosis, enrolled in a pregnancy study. The V call is TRBV27, the J call TRBJ2-2; tentatively, D is TRBD2 (5 bases). The CDR3: CASMRANTGELFF. The DNA of the CDR3 is TGTGCCAGCATGAGGGCGAACACCGGGGAGCTGTTTTTT.